Below, 32 T cell receptor beta chains from the same sample are listed, as sequenced in a study of T-cell memory formation after mild COVID-19. TCRdb re-derived calls from the 5' RACE reads in MiXCR, one entry per CDR3 protein. Of 190,000 or so distinct CDR3 sequences listed, 20% to 25% are singletons. The sequencing sample was made of PBMCs or a T cell subset sorted from them (not recorded which). Receptors originate from an adult woman who had mild COVID-19 (a few samples of this study predate the infection). Cell type and time point are not known.

This chain joins TRBV7-9 and TRBJ2-7; D assignment may be TRBD1 or TRBD2 (6 bases each). The CDR3 totals 14 residues. V was pared by 7 bases and J by 0 bases, with 13 bases between. Germline assignment: CDR1 SEHNR and CDR2 FQNEAQ (reference sequence). The CDR3 sequence is CASTPRGDSYEQYF. CDR3 in DNA: TGTGCCAGCACCCCGAGGGGGGACTCCTACGAGCAGTACTTC.

This clonotype was recorded a few times. This chain joins TRBV20-1 and TRBJ2-6, with D possibly being TRBD1 or TRBD2 (5 bases each). This CDR3 has 16 amino acids. Trimming pared 3 bases from V and 0 bases from J, leaving 12 bases between. Germline loops: CDR1 DFQATT, CDR2 SNEGSKA (reference sequence). The CDR3 coding sequence is TGCAGTGCTAGTGGGGGTGGGGTCTCTGGGGCCAACGTCCTGACTTTC. Its translation: CSASGGGVSGANVLTF.

This rearrangement joins TRBV5-6 to TRBJ1-2, with TRBD1 matching over 7 bases. After removal of 0 bases from V and 4 bases from J, the junction contained 3 bases not matched to a gene. The germline V gene encodes CDR1 SGHDT and CDR2 YYEEEE. This CDR3 comprises 14 residues. The CDR3 sequence is CASSLGQGVYGYTF. The CDR3 DNA follows: TGTGCCAGCAGCTTGGGACAGGGTGTCTATGGCTACACCTTC.

This clonotype was recorded at least ten times. The chain links TRBV6-1 to TRBJ2-2; perhaps TRBD2 as D (5 bases). The V and J ends lost 1 base and 3 bases respectively, with 6 bases between them. From germline, CDR1 is MNHNS and CDR2 SASEGT. The CDR3 runs to 14 residues. The CDR3 nucleotides read TGTGCCAGCAGTGAAGGGGGAGACACCGGGGAGCTGTTTTTT. Translation: CASSEGGDTGELFF.

This clonotype was detected many times. The chain combines TRBV7-9 with TRBJ1-2, with D tentatively TRBD1 (6 bases). The V gene's germline CDR1 is SEHNR and CDR2 FQNEAQ (reference sequence). The CDR3 sequence is 15 residues long. V was pared by 0 bases and J by 6 bases, with 14 bases between. The CDR3 DNA follows: TGTGCCAGCAGCTTAGCAGGGGGGGTAACTGATGGCTACACCTTC. Residues: CASSLAGGVTDGYTF.

The chain links TRBV5-1 to TRBJ2-1; D may be TRBD2 (5 bases). V lost 2 bases and J lost 12, with 9 bases in between. This CDR3 is 11 amino acids long. Germline V gene lookup returns CDR1 SGHRS and CDR2 YFSETQ. CDR3 bases: TGCGCCAGCAGCTTCGATGGAGGGCAGTTCTTC. Its translation: CASSFDGGQFF.

This clonotype has more than one count but fewer than ten. The chain employs TRBV20-1 and TRBJ1-1; no clear D. The V gene's germline CDR1 is DFQATT and CDR2 SNEGSKA (reference sequence). V was trimmed by 7 bases and J by 8 bases, leaving 17 bases between them. This CDR3 spans 12 amino acids. The CDR3: CSVIALAEEAFF. CDR3 sequence (DNA): TGCAGTGTGATTGCGTTGGCAGAGGAAGCTTTCTTT.

The chain joins TRBV10-3 to TRBJ1-1; D might be TRBD1 (5 bases). The CDR3 length is 17 residues. V lost 4 bases to trimming and J lost 2 bases, with 20 bases between them. Germline lookup yields CDR1 ENHRY and CDR2 SYGVKD. The CDR3 loop reads CAISGNTDILVNTEAFF. The CDR3, as DNA: TGTGCCATCAGTGGTAACACGGACATTCTCGTCAACACTGAAGCTTTCTTT.

The rearrangement links TRBV5-1 to TRBJ1-6; D remains unclear. Germline CDR1 and CDR2: SGHRS and YFSETQ. The CDR3 totals 12 residues. Trimming left V 0 bases short and J 13 bases short, with 8 bases between. CDR3 sequence: CASSLGGPPLHF. DNA of the CDR3: TGCGCCAGCAGCTTGGGGGGTCCCCCCCTCCACTTT.

This clonotype was picked up a small number of times. J is TRBJ2-7 and V is TRBV5-1, with D perhaps TRBD1 (6 bases). Trimming pared 3 bases from V and 4 bases from J, leaving 17 bases between. The CDR3 covers 15 residues. Germline V gene lookup returns CDR1 SGHRS and CDR2 YFSETQ. CDR3 nucleotide sequence: TGCGCCAGCAGCTCGTCACAGGGTACTATTTACGAGCAGTACTTC. Its protein is CASSSSQGTIYEQYF.

Turning to this clonotype: A much larger clone lies a single base off, so this may be a read error. The chain has TRBV29-1 and TRBJ2-5, with TRBD2 matching 7 bases. This CDR3 is 12 amino acids long. Germline loops: CDR1 SQVTM, CDR2 ANQGSEA. The V gene end was trimmed by 0 bases and the J gene end by 8 bases; junction bases not matched to a gene: 3. The CDR3 reads CSVEDERDTQYF. The CDR3 coding sequence is TGCAGCGTTGAAGATGAGCGGGATACCCAGTACTTC.

The V gene is TRBV12-3 or TRBV12-4, the J gene TRBJ2-3; D might be TRBD2 (5 bases). The CDR3 runs 15 residues. V was cut by 5 bases and J by 8 bases, with 20 bases left in between. The CDR3 nucleotides read TGTGCCAGCAGTCCGCCAGAGACTATTATTGGTACGCAGTATTTT. Translating gives CASSPPETIIGTQYF.

This sequence joins TRBV20-1 and TRBJ2-7; 9 bases are shared with TRBD2. The V segment lost 1 base and the J segment 1 base; nucleotides outside the gene matches: 8. The CDR3 loop spans 16 amino acids. CDR1 DFQATT and CDR2 SNEGSKA come from the germline V gene (reference sequence). CDR3 coding DNA: TGCAGTGCTAGAGCATATCTAGCGGGGAATTCCTACGAGCAGTACTTC. This codes for CSARAYLAGNSYEQYF.

This clonotype was counted ten times or more. The chain uses TRBV9 and TRBJ1-1, with a weak D call TRBD1 (5 bases). The CDR3 is made up of 15 amino acids. The germline CDR1 and CDR2 sequences are SGDLS and YYNGEE. The V and J ends lost 0 bases and 0 bases respectively, with 9 bases between them. CDR3 protein: CASSVGGLMNTEAFF. Here the CDR3 DNA reads TGTGCCAGCAGCGTAGGGGGACTCATGAACACTGAAGCTTTCTTT.

This rearrangement joins TRBV9 to TRBJ2-3; D is possibly TRBD2 (6 bases). Germline lookup yields CDR1 SGDLS and CDR2 YYNGEE. Trimming cost V 5 bases and J 0 bases, with 7 bases left between them. This CDR3 has 13 residues. CDR3 DNA sequence: TGTGCCAGCAGAGGGACTAGCACAGATACGCAGTATTTT. Translating gives CASRGTSTDTQYF. Using reference TRBV9 and TRBJ2-3 for the parts outside the CDR3, the full variable domain is DSGVTQTPKHLITATGQRVTLRCSPRSGDLSVYWYQQSLDQGLQFLIQYYNGEERAKGNILERFSAQQFPDLHSELNLSSLELGDSALYFCASRGTSTDTQYFGPGTRLTVL.

This clonotype was counted only a few times. The rearrangement joins TRBV5-1 to TRBJ2-3; D might be TRBD1 (6 bases). Trimming left V 2 bases short and J 0 bases short, with 10 bases between. There are 15 residues in the CDR3. The germline V gene encodes CDR1 SGHRS and CDR2 YFSETQ. CDR3 residues: CASSLNRASTDTQYF. The CDR3 coding sequence is TGCGCCAGCAGCTTAAACAGGGCTAGCACAGATACGCAGTATTTT.

The sample holds a few counts of this clonotype. The chain links TRBV9 to TRBJ1-4, with a weak D call TRBD1 (6 bases). The V and J ends lost 3 bases and 3 bases respectively, with 12 bases between them. The germline gives CDR1 SGDLS, CDR2 YYNGEE. This CDR3 contains 15 residues. The CDR3 bases are TGTGCCAGCAGCGGACGGGACACCGCTAATGAAAAACTGTTTTTT. Amino acid sequence: CASSGRDTANEKLFF.

This clonotype was observed a few times. The V and J genes are TRBV4-1 and TRBJ1-1; 7 bases map to TRBD1. V dropped 1 base and J dropped 1; count of bases not matched to a gene: 6. CDR1 MGHRA and CDR2 YSYEKL come from the germline V gene. There are 16 residues in the CDR3. CDR3: CASSQGGQGENTEAFF. The CDR3 region has the DNA TGCGCCAGCAGCCAAGGTGGCCAGGGGGAGAACACTGAAGCTTTCTTT.

The DNA of the CDR3 is TGTGCCAGCAGTAACGGTTCAGGTGAAAAACTGTTTTTT. It is translated as CASSNGSGEKLFF. The chain employs TRBV12-3 or TRBV12-4 and TRBJ1-4; unclear D gene. This CDR3 region has 13 residues. The V and J ends lost 5 bases and 7 bases respectively, with 11 bases between them.

The rearrangement links TRBV20-1 to TRBJ2-5; 9 bases map to TRBD2. The CDR3 is made up of 17 amino acids. From germline, CDR1 is DFQATT and CDR2 SNEGSKA (reference sequence). V lost 1 base to trimming and J lost 0 bases; unmatched junction nucleotides: 9. This CDR3 is CSARVGWASGDQETQYF. The CDR3 region has the DNA TGCAGTGCTAGAGTGGGGTGGGCTAGCGGGGACCAAGAGACCCAGTACTTC.

This clonotype was detected only a few times. V gene TRBV7-9 combines with J gene TRBJ2-3; D is unresolved. CDR1 SEHNR and CDR2 FQNEAQ come from the germline V gene (reference sequence). This CDR3 contains 17 residues. The V and J ends lost 1 base and 0 bases respectively, with 14 bases between them. Here the CDR3 DNA reads TGTGCCAGCAGCTTAGGCCCGGGCGGAAAAAGCACAGATACGCAGTATTTT. Its translation is CASSLGPGGKSTDTQYF.

The chain recombines TRBV5-1 with TRBJ2-2, with D uncertain. The CDR3 is 15 amino acids. Germline V CDR1 and CDR2: SGHRS, YFSETQ. The V and J ends lost 4 bases and 5 bases respectively, with 15 bases between them. As DNA, the CDR3 is TGCGCCAGCAGCCTTGAAGGGATCAAAACCGGGGAGCTGTTTTTT. Its translation: CASSLEGIKTGELFF.

The rearrangement joins TRBV24-1 to TRBJ1-4; D is possibly TRBD1 (6 bases). CDR1 and CDR2 from the germline V gene are KGHDR and SFDVKD. The CDR3 is 16 amino acids. Trimming took off 1 base at V and 8 bases at J, with 16 bases between the two ends. The CDR3 sequence is CATSDFARPGEEKLFF. In DNA, the CDR3 is TGTGCCACCAGTGATTTTGCGAGGCCAGGGGAGGAAAAACTGTTTTTT.

The J gene is TRBJ2-2, the V gene TRBV5-5; D remains ambiguous. Germline-derived CDR1 and CDR2 are SGHKS and YYEKEE (reference sequence). The CDR3 spans 15 residues. Trimming took 1 base from V and 0 from J, leaving 7 bases between them. The CDR3 DNA reads as TGTGCCAGCAGCTTGTGGGCCTCGAACACCGGGGAGCTGTTTTTT. It specifies CASSLWASNTGELFF.

This clonotype appeared a few times. CDR3 nucleotides: TGTGCCAGCAGTGAATTGACGGAGGGAGGGGATGGCTACACCTTC. This gives the protein CASSELTEGGDGYTF. J is TRBJ1-2 and V is TRBV25-1; perhaps TRBD1 as D (5 bases). This CDR3 is built from 15 residues. Germline CDR1 is MGHDK and CDR2 is SYGVNS. Trimming pared 1 base from V and 6 bases from J, leaving 15 bases between.

The sample holds a few counts of this clonotype. As DNA, the CDR3 is TGCGCCAGCAGTCAATTATACTTCGTCGGGTACTTC. This codes for CASSQLYFVGYF. The chain recombines TRBV23-1 with TRBJ2-4; D is uncertain. TRBV23-1 is marked as an open reading frame, function uncertain. Trimming shortened V by 1 base and J by 15 bases, and 13 bases separated the two germline ends. This CDR3 is 12 amino acids long.

This clonotype was counted at least ten times. This chain links TRBV5-1 with TRBJ2-7; D gene uncertain. V dropped 0 bases and J dropped 7 bases, with 5 bases sitting between them. Germline loops: CDR1 SGHRS, CDR2 YFSETQ. CDR3 size: 11 residues. CDR3 sequence (DNA): TGCGCCAGCAGCTTGGGGCTAGAGCAGTACTTC. Translated, it gives CASSLGLEQYF.

The chain carries TRBV11-2 and TRBJ1-5, with D maybe TRBD1 (5 bases). Trimming left V 1 base short and J 7 bases short, with 14 bases between. This CDR3 has 15 residues. Germline lookup yields CDR1 SGHAT and CDR2 FQNNGV. The CDR3 coding sequence is TGTGCCAGCAGCTTAGGTCGGAGGGACGGGCAGCCCCAGCATTTT. Its protein product is CASSLGRRDGQPQHF.

V is TRBV2 and J is TRBJ1-1; the D is unclear. Germline V gene lookup returns CDR1 SNHLY and CDR2 FYNNEI. The V end lost 7 bases, the J end lost 11 bases, and 23 bases lay between the germline ends. The CDR3 sequence is 14 residues long. CDR3 sequence: CASTAFAPGSEAFF. In DNA form, the CDR3 reads TGTGCCAGCACTGCCTTTGCCCCAGGATCCGAGGCTTTCTTT.

The genes are TRBV7-6 and TRBJ2-7; D ambiguous. CDR3 size: 12 residues. The germline V gene encodes CDR1 SGHVS and CDR2 FNYEAQ. The germline V and J ends were trimmed by 3 bases and 9 bases, with 12 bases remaining between them. CDR3 loop: CASSLQDFGQYF. CDR3 nucleotides: TGTGCCAGCAGCTTGCAAGACTTCGGGCAGTACTTC.

This clonotype was seen a handful of times. J is TRBJ1-1 and V is TRBV4-3; D is ambiguous. The CDR3 is 13 residues long. Trimming cost V 2 bases and J 3 bases, with 7 bases left between them. CDR1 is LGHNA and CDR2 is YSLEER in the germline V gene. The CDR3 coding sequence is TGCGCCAGCAGCCAACAGGTAGACACTGAAGCTTTCTTT. Encoded protein: CASSQQVDTEAFF.

The table lists this clonotype with many counts. The chain recombines TRBV6-4 with TRBJ2-1; 12 bases match TRBD2. Germline V gene lookup returns CDR1 MRHNA and CDR2 SNTAGT. Germline trimming cut 6 bases from V and 10 bases from J; bases unmatched to any gene: 4. The length of the CDR3 is 13 residues. CDR3 DNA: TGTGCCAGCAGCGCCGGGACTAGCGGGGAGCAGTTCTTC. Amino acids: CASSAGTSGEQFF.